This TCR beta chain comes out of a study of blood T cell repertoires in COVID-19. On the study more broadly: T cells, B-cell-depleted T cells, or PBMCs provided the cDNA or gDNA that served as material.

Study processing details: The assay estimated nucleated cells by amplifying reference gene primers. Assay used: immunoSEQ multiplex PCR; TCRdb lists only in-frame clones, some missing. Clone size and V and J calls were adopted from that table, with D and trimming inferred from the DNA. This table has 150,000 to 200,000 clones, about 75% appearing once. CDR3 size: 17 residues. CDR1 and CDR2 (germline): SGDLS, YYNGEE. The V end lost 3 bases, the J end lost 7 bases, and 20 bases lay between the germline ends. The chain carries TRBV9 and TRBJ1-6, with a weak D call TRBD1 (6 bases). The specimen sequenced was peripheral blood. This TCR derives from a woman in her 70s with acute or convalescent COVID-19. The CDR3 DNA is TGTGCCAGCAGCGAGGGGGTGATTGGGCGCCGAAATTCACCCCTCCACTTT. Protein product: CASSEGVIGRRNSPLHF. Supplemented by reference TRBV9 and TRBJ1-6, the full variable domain reads DSGVTQTPKHLITATGQRVTLRCSPRSGDLSVYWYQQSLDQGLQFLIQYYNGEERAKGNILERFSAQQFPDLHSELNLSSLELGDSALYFCASSEGVIGRRNSPLHFGNGTRLTVT.